This paragraph covers one TCR beta chain sequence. As yet, its antigen is unknown. CDR1 MNHEY and CDR2 SMNVEV come from the germline V gene (reference sequence). This CDR3 is 13 amino acids long. Trimming left V 5 bases short and J 4 bases short, with 12 bases between. The donors belonged to the roughly 120-subject validation cohort, separate from the 666-subject first cohort. This entry belongs to a study of cytomegalovirus exposure and HLA in healthy donors. Study outcomes and limitations: Through in vitro validation, a few CMV-associated chains were shown to be specific for CMV antigens.

Clones were read by immunoSEQ multiplex PCR, and TCRdb kept only the in-frame ones, dropping some. The repertoire holds approximately 190,000 clones, with 75% to 90% as singletons. Sequenced input: PBMCs. This chain joins TRBV27 and TRBJ2-7, with a tentative D call TRBD1 (8 bases). The TCR comes from a man between 18 and 29 years old in good health and CMV-seropositive. In nucleotides, the CDR3 is TGTGCCAGCAGTCCACAGGGGGGGTACGAGCAGTACTTC. The encoded protein is CASSPQGGYEQYF.